This T cell receptor (beta chain) was sequenced for a study of blood T cell repertoires in COVID-19. Study-level background: Researchers got acute and convalescent COVID-19 samples from the United States, Italy and Spain. Nucleic acid was either cDNA or gDNA, and it came from T cells, B-cell-depleted T cells, or PBMCs.

Authors' methods: From reference gene primer amplification, estimates of nucleated cell counts were derived. Generated by immunoSEQ multiplex PCR, the TCRdb table keeps only in-frame clones and is missing some. V and J calls and clone size are given by that table; D and trimming were obtained from the DNA. The sample has roughly 170,000 clones; approximately 81% are singletons. The CDR3 has 16 residues. In germline, CDR1 is DFQATT, CDR2 SNEGSKA (reference sequence). V lost 3 bases to trimming and J lost 5 bases, with 17 bases between them. In Seattle, patients joined the study during active infection and were tracked longitudinally.

The receptor was isolated from a woman aged 50 to 65 with COVID-19, enrolled during active disease. The sequencing sample was made of peripheral blood. The J gene is TRBJ1-6, the V gene TRBV20-1; TRBD1 is a possible D gene (6 bases). The DNA of the CDR3 is TGCAGTGCTAGTCAGGGGCTGATGCTCGATAATTCACCCCTCCACTTT. Amino acid sequence: CSASQGLMLDNSPLHF.